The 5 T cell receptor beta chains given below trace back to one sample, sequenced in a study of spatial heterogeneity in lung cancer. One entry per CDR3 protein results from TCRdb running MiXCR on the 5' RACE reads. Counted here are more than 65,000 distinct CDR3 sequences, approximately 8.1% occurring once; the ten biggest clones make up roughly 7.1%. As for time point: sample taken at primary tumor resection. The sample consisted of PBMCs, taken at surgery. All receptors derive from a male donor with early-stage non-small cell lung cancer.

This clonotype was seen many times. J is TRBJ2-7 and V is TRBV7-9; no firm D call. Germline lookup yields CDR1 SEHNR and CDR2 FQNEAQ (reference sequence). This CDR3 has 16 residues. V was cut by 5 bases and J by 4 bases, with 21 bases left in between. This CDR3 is CASSPLTGDGGYEQYF. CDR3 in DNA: TGTGCCAGCAGCCCCTTGACTGGTGACGGCGGATACGAGCAGTACTTC. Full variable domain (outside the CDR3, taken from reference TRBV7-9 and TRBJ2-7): DTGVSQNPRHKITKRGQNVTFRCDPISEHNRLYWYRQTLGQGPEFLTYFQNEAQLEKSRLLSDRFSAERPKGSFSTLEIQRTEQGDSAMYLCASSPLTGDGGYEQYFGPGTRLTVT.

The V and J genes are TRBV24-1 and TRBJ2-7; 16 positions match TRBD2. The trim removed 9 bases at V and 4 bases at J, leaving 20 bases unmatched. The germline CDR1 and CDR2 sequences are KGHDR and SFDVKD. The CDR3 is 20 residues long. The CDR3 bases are TGTGCCACCGAATACAGTCTCGGGACTAGCGGGAGGGCCTGTGAGTACGAGCAGTACTTC. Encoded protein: CATEYSLGTSGRACEYEQYF.

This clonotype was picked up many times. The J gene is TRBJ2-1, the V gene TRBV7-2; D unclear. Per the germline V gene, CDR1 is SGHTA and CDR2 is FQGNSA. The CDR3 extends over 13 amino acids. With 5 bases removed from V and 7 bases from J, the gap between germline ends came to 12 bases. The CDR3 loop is CASSDRLRNEQFF. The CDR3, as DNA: TGTGCCAGCAGCGATCGACTTCGGAATGAGCAGTTCTTC.

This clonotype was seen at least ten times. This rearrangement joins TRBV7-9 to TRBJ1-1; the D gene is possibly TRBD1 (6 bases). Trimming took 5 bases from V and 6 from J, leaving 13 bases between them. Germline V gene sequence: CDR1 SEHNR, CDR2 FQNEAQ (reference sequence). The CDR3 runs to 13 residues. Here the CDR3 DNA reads TGTGCCAGCAGCCCTACAGGGAAGTCTGAAGCTTTCTTT. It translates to CASSPTGKSEAFF. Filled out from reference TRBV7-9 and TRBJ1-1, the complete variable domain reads DTGVSQNPRHKITKRGQNVTFRCDPISEHNRLYWYRQTLGQGPEFLTYFQNEAQLEKSRLLSDRFSAERPKGSFSTLEIQRTEQGDSAMYLCASSPTGKSEAFFGQGTRLTVV.

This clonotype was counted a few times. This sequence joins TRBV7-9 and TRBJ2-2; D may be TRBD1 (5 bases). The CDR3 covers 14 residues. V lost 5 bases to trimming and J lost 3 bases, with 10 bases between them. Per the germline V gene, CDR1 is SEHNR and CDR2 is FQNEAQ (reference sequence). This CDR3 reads CASSPDRYTGELFF. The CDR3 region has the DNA TGTGCCAGCAGCCCCGACAGATACACCGGGGAGCTGTTTTTT.